Each of the 16 T cell receptor beta chains below was sequenced from the same sample in a study of T cells in Graves' hyperthyroidism and ophthalmopathy. RNA transcripts were the template for amplifying TCR beta CDR3 regions. The HTBI primer set drove a first-round RT-PCR of the TCR CDR3. MiXCR was run by TCRdb on the multiplex PCR reads, yielding one entry per CDR3 protein. The table has about 270,000 distinct CDR3 sequences, 20% to 25% seen once; the top ten hold 50% to 75%. The sequenced sample consisted of blood. These receptors were collected from a man aged 25 to 45 with Graves' ophthalmopathy.

The sample holds many counts of this clonotype. This chain joins TRBV5-1 and TRBJ2-3; D remains ambiguous. CDR3 length: 15 residues. Germline-derived CDR1 and CDR2 are SGHRS and YFSETQ. V was clipped by 0 bases and J by 0 bases, with 8 bases between them. CDR3 DNA: TGCGCCAGCAGCTTGGGGGGTACTAGCACAGATACGCAGTATTTT. Translation gives CASSLGGTSTDTQYF.

The rearrangement uses TRBV7-8 and TRBJ1-4; D is perhaps TRBD1 (6 bases). Per germline, CDR1 SGHVS and CDR2 FQNEAQ. Trimming took 4 bases from V and 10 from J, leaving 13 bases between them. This CDR3 is 13 amino acids long. CDR3 region: CASSSTGFGKLFF. In DNA form, the CDR3 reads TGTGCCAGCAGCTCGACAGGCTTCGGAAAACTGTTTTTT.

This sequence joins TRBV19 and TRBJ2-5; weak D call: TRBD1 (7 bases). V lost 3 bases and J 1 base, leaving 24 bases between the germline ends. The CDR3 runs 19 residues. Germline V CDR1 and CDR2: LNHDA, SQIVND (reference sequence). Written as DNA, the CDR3 is TGTGCCAGTAGTATGAGGGTGGGTGGACAGGCGGGAATCCAAGAGACCCAGTACTTC. This codes for CASSMRVGGQAGIQETQYF.

The chain uses TRBV30 and TRBJ2-7, with D tentatively TRBD2 (6 bases). CDR3 length: 14 residues. The germline gives CDR1 GTSNPN, CDR2 SVGIG (reference sequence). The V and J ends lost 8 bases and 3 bases respectively, with 20 bases between them. The CDR3 DNA reads as TGTGCCCCAGGGACTCCCTCCTACTTCTACGAGCAGTACTTC. Its translation is CAPGTPSYFYEQYF. Full variable domain (missing parts from reference TRBV30 and TRBJ2-7): SQTIHQWPATLVQPVGSPLSLECTVEGTSNPNLYWYRQAAGRGLQLLFYSVGIGQISSEVPQNLSASRPQDRQFILSSKKLLLSDSGFYLCAPGTPSYFYEQYFGPGTRLTVT.

This clonotype appeared many times. The rearrangement joins TRBV28 to TRBJ2-7, with D unclear. Germline V gene data show CDR1 as MDHEN and CDR2 as SYDVKM. The CDR3 is 11 residues long. Deletions cut 6 bases from V and 3 bases from J, with 6 bases between. DNA for the CDR3: TGTGCCAGCAGGCGACTCTACGAGCAGTACTTC. Translating it yields CASRRLYEQYF.

The sample holds many counts of this clonotype. An end of the junction does not agree with germline; a read error may underlie this. V usage is TRBV5-1 and J usage is TRBJ2-1; D perhaps matches TRBD2 (7 bases). Germline values: CDR1 SGHRS, CDR2 YFSETQ. The CDR3 is 14 amino acids. CDR3: CASSLGGVYNEQFF. The DNA of the CDR3 is TGTGCCAGCAGCTTAGGGGGGGTCTACAATGAGCAGTTCTTC.

The V call is TRBV5-1, the J call TRBJ2-2, with a possible D match to TRBD1 (5 bases). CDR3 length: 15 residues. CDR1 SGHRS and CDR2 YFSETQ come from the germline V gene. The ends were cut back, 4 bases at V and 1 base at J, with 11 bases in the middle. CDR3 sequence: CASSGGQRNTGELFF. CDR3 in DNA: TGCGCCAGCAGCGGTGGACAAAGGAACACCGGGGAGCTGTTTTTT.

The sample holds many counts of this clonotype. V is TRBV11-3 and J is TRBJ1-4; D call uncertain. Germline loops: CDR1 SGHNT, CDR2 YENEEA. This CDR3 spans 14 amino acids. V lost 5 bases to trimming and J lost 7 bases, with 14 bases between them. This CDR3 reads CASSPAINSEKLFF. The CDR3 bases are TGTGCCAGCAGCCCGGCCATTAATAGTGAAAAACTGTTTTTT. Supplemented by reference TRBV11-3 and TRBJ1-4, the full variable domain reads EAGVVQSPRYKIIEKKQPVAFWCNPISGHNTLYWYLQNLGQGPELLIRYENEEAVDDSQLPKDRFSAERLKGVDSTLKIQPAELGDSAVYLCASSPAINSEKLFFGSGTQLSVL.

This chain connects TRBV29-1 to TRBJ1-2; 7 bases are a match to TRBD1. Germline-derived CDR1 and CDR2 are SQVTM and ANQGSEA. V shed 5 bases and J 4 bases; nucleotides not matched to a gene: 7. The length of the CDR3 is 13 residues. As DNA, the CDR3 is TGCAGCGTTCACGACCCAGGGGGCTATGGCTACACCTTC. Translating it yields CSVHDPGGYGYTF.

Ten or more counts support this clonotype. CDR3 in DNA: TGTGCCAGCAGTCAGGGGACAGGTTATGGCTACACCTTC. Translated: CASSQGTGYGYTF. The chain couples TRBV6-1 to TRBJ1-2; 8 bases match TRBD1. Per the germline V gene, CDR1 is MNHNS and CDR2 is SASEGT. The trim removed 5 bases at V and 5 bases at J, leaving 4 bases unmatched. CDR3 length equals 13 residues.

The chain couples TRBV18 to TRBJ1-5; D gene uncertain. The CDR3 length is 15 residues. V was pared by 5 bases and J by 3 bases, with 14 bases between. Germline CDR1 reads KGHSH; CDR2 reads LQKENI. In DNA, the CDR3 is TGTGCCAGCTCAATCGTTCCTACGGACAATCAGCCCCAGCATTTT. Protein sequence: CASSIVPTDNQPQHF.

This clonotype was counted only a few times. The V and J genes are TRBV20-1 and TRBJ1-6, with TRBD1 matching 8 bases. Germline-derived CDR1 and CDR2 are DFQATT and SNEGSKA (reference sequence). CDR3 length: 16 residues. V lost 2 bases and J lost 6; bases outside the gene matches: 9. CDR3 residues: CSARNRQGPRNSPLHF. CDR3 DNA sequence: TGCAGTGCTAGAAATCGACAGGGGCCTCGTAATTCACCCCTCCACTTT.

In this sample, this clonotype turned up a few times. The chain has TRBV13 and TRBJ1-2; possibly TRBD1 for D (5 bases). The CDR3 consists of 14 residues. Germline V gene lookup returns CDR1 PRHDT and CDR2 FYEKMQ (reference sequence). V lost 0 bases to trimming and J lost 14 bases, with 19 bases between them. The CDR3 DNA reads TGTGCCAGCAGCTTAGGCCGGGACCCCGGGATCCATACCTTC. Protein: CASSLGRDPGIHTF.

This clonotype turned up a few times. This chain uses TRBV2 with TRBJ1-2; D might be TRBD1 (6 bases). The ends were cut back, 5 bases at V and 2 bases at J, with 12 bases in the middle. Per the germline V gene, CDR1 is SNHLY and CDR2 is FYNNEI. This CDR3 is 14 amino acids long. In DNA, the CDR3 is TGTGCCAGCAGTCCCGGGACATCGAACTATGGCTACACCTTC. Translation gives CASSPGTSNYGYTF.

This clonotype was picked up a small number of times. V gene TRBV6-1 combines with J gene TRBJ2-1; 7 nucleotides align to TRBD2. CDR1 and CDR2 (germline): MNHNS, SASEGT. J gave up 5 bases and V 11 bases, and 18 bases lay outside the gene matches. The CDR3 length is 16 residues. CDR3 in DNA: TGTGCCTCGTGGGAGGGTTCGACACCTAAAAACAATGAGCAGTTCTTC. It yields the protein CASWEGSTPKNNEQFF.

The rearrangement uses TRBV5-1 and TRBJ1-2; a weak D match, TRBD1 (5 bases). V lost 2 bases and J 5 bases, leaving 13 bases between the germline ends. Germline CDR1 and CDR2: SGHRS and YFSETQ. There are 14 residues in the CDR3. The CDR3 region has the DNA TGCGCCAGCAGCTTCTCCGGGGGAGGGTATGGCTACACCTTC. Amino acids: CASSFSGGGYGYTF. Looking up the rest from reference TRBV5-1 and TRBJ1-2 gives the full variable domain: KAGVTQTPRYLIKTRGQQVTLSCSPISGHRSVSWYQQTPGQGLQFLFEYFSETQRNKGNFPGRFSGRQFSNSRSEMNVSTLELGDSALYLCASSFSGGGYGYTFGSGTRLTVV.